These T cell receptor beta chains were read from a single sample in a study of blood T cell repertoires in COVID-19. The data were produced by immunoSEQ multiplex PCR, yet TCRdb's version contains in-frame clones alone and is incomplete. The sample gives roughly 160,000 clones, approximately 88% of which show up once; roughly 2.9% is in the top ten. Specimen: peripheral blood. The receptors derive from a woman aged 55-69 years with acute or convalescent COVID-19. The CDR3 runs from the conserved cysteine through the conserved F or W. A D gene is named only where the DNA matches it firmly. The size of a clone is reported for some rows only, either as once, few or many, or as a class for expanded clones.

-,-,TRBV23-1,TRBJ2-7,TGCGCCAGCAGCCTGAGGACTCCACCGGGCGACGAGCAGTACTTC,CASSLRTPPGDEQYF
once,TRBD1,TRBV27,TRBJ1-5,TGTGCCAGCAGCCTCCAGGGGGTGAGTCAGCCCCAGCATTTT,CASSLQGVSQPQHF
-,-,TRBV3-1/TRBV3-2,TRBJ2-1,TGTGCCAGCAGCCAAGGTACTAGCTGGGATGAGCAGTTCTTC,CASSQGTSWDEQFF
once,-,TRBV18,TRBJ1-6,TGTGCCAGCTCAGCACGGGAGGGCAGGAGCTCTAATTCACCCCTCCACTTT,CASSAREGRSSNSPLHF
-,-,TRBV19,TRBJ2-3,TGTGCCAGTAGTATCTTCAGGGGCACAGATACGCAGTATTTT,CASSIFRGTDTQYF
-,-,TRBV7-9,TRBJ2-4,TGTGCCAGCACCGAAGAGGTTGGGGGCCTAGCCAAAAACATTCAGTACTTC,CASTEEVGGLAKNIQYF
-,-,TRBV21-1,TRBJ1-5,TGTGCCAGCAGCAAAGGGGAGGGGCCCCAGCATTTT,CASSKGEGPQHF
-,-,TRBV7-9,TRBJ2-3,TGTGCCAGCAGCTTTTACGGCGGGGATACGCAGTATTTT,CASSFYGGDTQYF
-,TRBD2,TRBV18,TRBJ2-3,TGTGCCAGCTCACCTAGCGGGGGGGCCGCAGATACGCAGTATTTT,CASSPSGGAADTQYF
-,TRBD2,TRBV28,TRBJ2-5,TGTGCCAGCAGTCTCCCCGGGACTAGCAGGGAGACCCAGTACTTC,CASSLPGTSRETQYF
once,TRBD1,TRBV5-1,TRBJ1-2,TGCGCCAGCAGCGGCGACAGGGGCTATGGCTACACCTTC,CASSGDRGYGYTF
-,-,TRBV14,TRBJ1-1,TGTGCCACCAAGATCGGACATCGGAACACTGAAGCTTTCTTT,CATKIGHRNTEAFF
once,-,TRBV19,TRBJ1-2,TGTGCCAGTAGTACCCGGCCATTGCCAGGTAACTATGGCTACACCTTC,CASSTRPLPGNYGYTF
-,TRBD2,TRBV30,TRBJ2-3,TGTGCCTGGAGTGTGGGACTAGCGGGGACCACAGATACGCAGTATTTT,CAWSVGLAGTTDTQYF
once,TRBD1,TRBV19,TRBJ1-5,TGTGCCAGTAGTTACGGGACAGCGGGTTTTGGGTCTCAGCCCCAGCATTTT,CASSYGTAGFGSQPQHF
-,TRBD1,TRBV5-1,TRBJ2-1,TGCGCCAGCAGCCCGACCTCAGGGACAGGGAACGCTGAGCAGTTCTTC,CASSPTSGTGNAEQFF
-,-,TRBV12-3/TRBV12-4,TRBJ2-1,TGTGCCAGCAGTTTAGGGCTGAATGAGCAGTTCTTC,CASSLGLNEQFF
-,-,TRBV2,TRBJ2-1,TGTGCCAGCATCGGAGGGCGAGAGCAGTTCTTC,CASIGGREQFF
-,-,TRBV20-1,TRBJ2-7,TGCAGTGCTAGTGCCCCAAGCGGAGTTTACGAGCAGTACTTC,CSASAPSGVYEQYF
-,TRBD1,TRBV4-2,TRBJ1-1,TGTGCCAGCAGCAGAGGTAGACTGGGACAGGGGCCCTTTTGGAACACTGAAGCTTTCTTT,CASSRGRLGQGPFWNTEAFF
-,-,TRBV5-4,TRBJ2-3,TGTGCCAGCAGCTCCAAGGGCGGGGATACGCAGTATTTT,CASSSKGGDTQYF
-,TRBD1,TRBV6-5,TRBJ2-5,TGTGCCAGCAGCAGGGGGCGATCTAAAGAGACCCAGTACTTC,CASSRGRSKETQYF
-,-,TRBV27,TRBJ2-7,-,CASSSSYEQYF
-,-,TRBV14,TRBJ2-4,TGTGCCAGCAGCCAAGCATCCCGGAAAAACATTCAGTACTTC,CASSQASRKNIQYF
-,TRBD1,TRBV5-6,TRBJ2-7,TGTGCCAGCAGCTTTGTCGGACAGGGAACCTACGAGCAGTACTTC,CASSFVGQGTYEQYF
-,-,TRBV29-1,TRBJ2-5,TGCAGCGTTAGAGACAGGCAAGAGACCCAGTACTTC,CSVRDRQETQYF
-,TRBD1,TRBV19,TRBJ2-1,TGTGCCAGTAGTATAAAGGGACAGGGGCACAATGAGCAGTTCTTC,CASSIKGQGHNEQFF
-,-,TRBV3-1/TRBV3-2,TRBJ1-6,TGTGCCAGCAGCCAAGATAGATTCACCCGATCGAATTCACCCCTCCACTTT,CASSQDRFTRSNSPLHF
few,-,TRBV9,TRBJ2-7,TGTGCCAGCAGCCTGGAGGGGGCGCCGTCCTACGAGCAGTACTTC,CASSLEGAPSYEQYF
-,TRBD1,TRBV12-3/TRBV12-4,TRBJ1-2,TGTGCCAGCACCCTGGACAGGGGGAGCTACACCTTC,CASTLDRGSYTF
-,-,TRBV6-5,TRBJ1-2,TGTGCCAGCAGACTAGGACAGAACAACTATGGCTACACCTTC,CASRLGQNNYGYTF
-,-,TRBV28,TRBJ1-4,TGTGCCAGCAGTTTATCCCCCAGGGCGAGTGAAAAACTGTTTTTT,CASSLSPRASEKLFF
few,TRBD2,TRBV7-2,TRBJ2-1,TGTGCCAGCAGCTTAGCTGGGACTAGCGGGGACGGTGAGCAGTTCTTC,CASSLAGTSGDGEQFF
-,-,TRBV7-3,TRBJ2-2,TGTGCCAGCAGCCAGGGGCGGCCGAACACCGGGGAGCTGTTTTTT,CASSQGRPNTGELFF
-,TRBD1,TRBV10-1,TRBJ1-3,TGCGCCAGTAGAGACGGGACAGTTTTCTCTGGAAACACCATATATTTT,CASRDGTVFSGNTIYF
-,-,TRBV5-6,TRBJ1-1,TGTGCCAGCAGCGTCAGGGTCTTGAACACTGAAGCTTTCTTT,CASSVRVLNTEAFF
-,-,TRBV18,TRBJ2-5,TGTGCCAGCTCTCGGGGCGGAGGGGAGACCCAGTACTTC,CASSRGGGETQYF
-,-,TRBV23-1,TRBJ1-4,TGCGCCAGCACCCCTAGAATTCCAGGGGATGAAAAACTGTTTTTT,CASTPRIPGDEKLFF
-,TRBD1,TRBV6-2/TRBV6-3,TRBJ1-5,TGTGCCAGCAGTTCTCACCTGACAGGGATTAATCAGCCCCAGCATTTT,CASSSHLTGINQPQHF
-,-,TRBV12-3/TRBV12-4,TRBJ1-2,TGTGCCAGCCGACTTGGGAGTAACTATGGCTACACCTTC,CASRLGSNYGYTF
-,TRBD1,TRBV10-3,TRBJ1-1,TGTGCCATCACCCCTCTAGGACAGGGGAACACTGAAGCTTTCTTT,CAITPLGQGNTEAFF
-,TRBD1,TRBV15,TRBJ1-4,TGTGCCACCAGTTACTCAAGGGGGCAGGGAAACGAAAAACTGTTTTTT,CATSYSRGQGNEKLFF
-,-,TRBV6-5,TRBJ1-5,TGTGCCAGCTGGGGGAGGGGGAATGGCAATCAGCCCCAGCATTTT,CASWGRGNGNQPQHF
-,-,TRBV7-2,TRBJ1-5,TGTGCCAGCAGCTTGAAAGAGCTCCGCCAGCCCCAGCATTTT,CASSLKELRQPQHF
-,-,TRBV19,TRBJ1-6,TGTGCCAGTAGTGGGCACGGGGTGGCTAATTCACCCCTCCACTTT,CASSGHGVANSPLHF
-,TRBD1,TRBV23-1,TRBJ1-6,TGCGCCAGCGCTGACAGGGTTAATCTGTCACCCCTCCACTTT,CASADRVNLSPLHF
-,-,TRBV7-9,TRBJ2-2,TGTGCCAGCAGCCCCCAGTTCGGGTTCACGAACACCGGGGAGCTGTTTTTT,CASSPQFGFTNTGELFF
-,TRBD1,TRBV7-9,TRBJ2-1,TGTGCCAGCAGCAAGATGGGGGACAGTGTGAATGAGCAGTTCTTC,CASSKMGDSVNEQFF
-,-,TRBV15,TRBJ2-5,TGTGCCACCAGCAGACCGCTTGGAGGGGAGACCCAGTACTTC,CATSRPLGGETQYF
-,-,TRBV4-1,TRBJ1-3,TGCGCCAGCAGCCAAGAGGCCGGGAACTCTGGAAACACCATATATTTT,CASSQEAGNSGNTIYF
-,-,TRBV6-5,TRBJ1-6,TGTGCCAGCAGTAAGTCTGACAGCTATAATTCACCCCTCCACTTT,CASSKSDSYNSPLHF
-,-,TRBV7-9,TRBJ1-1,TGTGCCAGCAGCTTAGGGGCCTCTGAAGCTTTCTTT,CASSLGASEAFF
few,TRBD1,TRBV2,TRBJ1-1,TGTGCCAGCAGGACAGGGGGCGGGTTGAGCACTGAAGCTTTCTTT,CASRTGGGLSTEAFF